The next 25 T cell receptor beta chains were all read from a single sample in a study of blood T cells in healthy people across ages. It was with a sample-barcoded 5' primer and a J-beta primer mix that a second PCR of roughly 7 to 12 cycles was run. TCRdb itself ran the 5' RACE reads through MiXCR, one entry per CDR3 protein. The profile shows around 690,000 distinct CDR3 sequences, 58% of them singletons. The material sequenced was blood. Source of these receptors: a man aged 60 to 75 in good health.

The chain joins TRBV6-1 to TRBJ1-1; 7 bases are a match to TRBD1. In germline, CDR1 is MNHNS, CDR2 SASEGT. Unmatched junction bases numbered 10, after V lost 7 bases and J lost 5 bases. The CDR3 covers 14 residues. CDR3 protein: CASTRDREGTEAFF. The CDR3 nucleotides read TGTGCCAGCACCAGAGACAGGGAGGGGACTGAAGCTTTCTTT.

This sequence joins TRBV5-1 and TRBJ2-3; no definite D call. Between the trimmed V and J ends, which lost 3 bases and 6 bases, there was a span of 8 bases. Germline V gene lookup returns CDR1 SGHRS and CDR2 YFSETQ. The CDR3 extends over 12 amino acids. The CDR3: CASSSSLDTQYF. As DNA, the CDR3 is TGCGCCAGCAGCTCCTCCCTGGATACGCAGTATTTT.

For this clonotype: At one of its ends the junction is not consistent with the germline gene, which may arise from a read error. This chain connects TRBV7-9 to TRBJ1-2; a possible D gene is TRBD1 (5 bases). Germline values: CDR1 SEHNR, CDR2 FQNEAQ (reference sequence). The CDR3 has 12 residues. The CDR3 here is CTSSSDSYGYTF. DNA of the CDR3: TGTACCAGCAGCTCCGACAGCTATGGCTACACCTTC.

The chain has TRBV3-1 and TRBJ2-1; TRBD2 matches 8 bases. Germline CDR1 LGHDT, CDR2 YNNKEL (reference sequence). The V segment lost 4 bases and the J segment 2 bases; nucleotides outside the gene matches: 7. CDR3 length equals 16 residues. In DNA, the CDR3 is TGTGCCAGCAGCCCCTTAGCGGGGACGGCCTACAATGAGCAGTTCTTC. As protein: CASSPLAGTAYNEQFF.

J is TRBJ1-2 and V is TRBV5-1, with 7 bases aligning to TRBD1. The CDR3 length is 15 residues. Germline V gene sequence: CDR1 SGHRS, CDR2 YFSETQ. V lost 4 bases and J lost 6; bases outside the gene matches: 12. The CDR3 DNA follows: TGCGCCAGCAGCCTTCGAAACAGGGGTGGGGATGGCTACACCTTC. Translation: CASSLRNRGGDGYTF.

To note about this clonotype: Since a much larger clone is just one base distant, this may be a read error. The rearrangement links TRBV20-1 to TRBJ2-1; D unresolved. With 0 bases removed from V and 15 bases from J, the gap between germline ends came to 12 bases. Germline lookup yields CDR1 DFQATT and CDR2 SNEGSKA (reference sequence). CDR3 length: 11 residues. CDR3 in amino acids: CSARDSYRTFF. DNA of the CDR3: TGCAGTGCTAGAGATTCCTACCGCACGTTCTTC.

The chain joins TRBV18 to TRBJ1-1; 9 nucleotides line up with TRBD1. The J segment lost 5 bases and the V segment lost 0 bases, leaving 4 bases of the junction unmatched. Germline CDR1 and CDR2: KGHSH and LQKENI. The CDR3 runs to 15 residues. Here the CDR3 DNA reads TGTGCCAGCTCACCACCAGACAGGGGGGATACTGAAGCTTTCTTT. It is translated as CASSPPDRGDTEAFF.

This chain links TRBV5-1 with TRBJ2-3, with a weak D call TRBD1 (6 bases). CDR1 and CDR2 from the germline V gene are SGHRS and YFSETQ. This CDR3 comprises 16 residues. The ends were cut back, 0 bases at V and 4 bases at J, with 15 bases in the middle. The CDR3 DNA sequence: TGCGCCAGCAGCTTGGGACGGGGCAGGGGCCCAGATACGCAGTATTTT. Encoded protein: CASSLGRGRGPDTQYF.

In this sample, this clonotype turned up a few times. V and J are TRBV20-1 and TRBJ2-1; 9 bases align to TRBD2. CDR1 and CDR2 (germline): DFQATT, SNEGSKA (reference sequence). The CDR3 consists of 13 residues. V shed 3 bases and J 5 bases; nucleotides not matched to a gene: 2. The CDR3 bases are TGCAGTGCTAGGGGACTAGCCAACAATGAGCAGTTCTTC. The encoded protein is CSARGLANNEQFF.

The gene calls are TRBV28 and TRBJ1-1, with a possible D match to TRBD1 (6 bases). This CDR3 is built from 17 residues. V lost 6 bases and J 1 base, leaving 21 bases between the germline ends. CDR1 is MDHEN, CDR2 SYDVKM, per germline. CDR3 DNA: TGTGCCAGCAGGGAGCTGGGGGCAGGCAGGGGGAACACTGAAGCTTTCTTT. This encodes CASRELGAGRGNTEAFF.

The chain links TRBV5-1 to TRBJ1-6; 7 bases line up with TRBD1. The CDR3 contains 14 residues. The V gene end was trimmed by 4 bases and the J gene end by 8 bases; junction bases not matched to a gene: 6. CDR1 is SGHRS, CDR2 YFSETQ, per germline. CDR3 in amino acids: CASSGTGDHSPLHF. In DNA form, the CDR3 reads TGCGCCAGCAGCGGAACAGGGGACCATTCACCCCTCCACTTT.

V is TRBV3-1 and J is TRBJ2-7; 10 bases map to TRBD1. V lost 5 bases to trimming and J lost 5 bases; unmatched junction nucleotides: 6. Germline V gene data show CDR1 as LGHDT and CDR2 as YNNKEL (reference sequence). CDR3 length equals 14 residues. The CDR3 sequence: CASSYGTGENEQYF. The CDR3 DNA reads as TGTGCCAGCAGCTACGGGACAGGGGAAAACGAGCAGTACTTC.

This clonotype showed up just once. The V and J genes are TRBV7-2 and TRBJ2-5; D call uncertain. This CDR3 is 14 amino acids long. Deletions cut 0 bases from V and 7 bases from J, with 12 bases between. Germline lookup yields CDR1 SGHTA and CDR2 FQGNSA. The CDR3 region has the DNA TGTGCCAGCAGCTTAGCGTTAGGAGTCGTGACCCAGTACTTC. This sequence encodes CASSLALGVVTQYF.

The J gene is TRBJ2-7, the V gene TRBV18; tentatively, D is TRBD2 (7 bases). The J call may be wrong; the DNA end is better matched by TRBJ2-5. Germline V lookup: CDR1 KGHSH, CDR2 LQKENI. This CDR3 region has 15 residues. For the CDR3, the DNA is TGTGCCAGCTCACCATACGAGGGGGGGCGCGAGACCCAGTACTTC. It encodes CASSPYEGGRETQYF.

This sequence joins TRBV20-1 and TRBJ1-2, with D tentatively TRBD1 (6 bases). Trimming took off 6 bases at V and 4 bases at J, with 12 bases between the two ends. Germline CDR1 reads DFQATT; CDR2 reads SNEGSKA (reference sequence). The CDR3 sequence is 12 residues long. The CDR3 region is CSADRNLYGYTF. CDR3 in DNA: TGCAGTGCCGACAGGAACCTCTATGGCTACACCTTC.

The chain joins TRBV3-1 to TRBJ1-2; no clear D gene. Trimming shortened V by 2 bases and J by 0 bases, and 4 bases separated the two germline ends. The germline CDR1 and CDR2 sequences are LGHDT and YNNKEL (reference sequence). The CDR3 contains 13 residues. The CDR3 coding sequence is TGTGCCAGCAGCCAAAATACTAACTATGGCTACACCTTC. Its translation: CASSQNTNYGYTF.

V and J are TRBV20-1 and TRBJ2-5; the match to TRBD2 covers 13 bases. Germline CDR1 and CDR2: DFQATT and SNEGSKA (reference sequence). This CDR3 has 14 residues. With V trimmed by 6 bases and J by 11 bases, 12 bases remained unmatched. CDR3 coding DNA: TGCAGTGCCCCTGGGACTAGCGGGACATATGAGCAGTACTTC. Amino acids: CSAPGTSGTYEQYF.

The V and J genes are TRBV10-3 and TRBJ1-2; possibly TRBD1 for D (6 bases). Germline V gene sequence: CDR1 ENHRY, CDR2 SYGVKD. Trimming took off 0 bases at V and 3 bases at J, with 11 bases between the two ends. The CDR3 totals 15 residues. The CDR3 sequence: CAISESAGDDYGYTF. CDR3 sequence (DNA): TGTGCCATCAGTGAGTCCGCAGGGGACGACTATGGCTACACCTTC.

The CDR3 spells CASSFNLGQGKLFF. The CDR3 region has the DNA TGTGCCAGCAGCTTTAACCTAGGCCAAGGAAAACTGTTTTTT. The V call is TRBV3-1, the J call TRBJ1-4; no reliable D call. The CDR3 consists of 14 residues. V lost 5 bases to trimming and J lost 10 bases, with 17 bases between them. Per germline, CDR1 LGHDT and CDR2 YNNKEL (reference sequence).

The chain combines TRBV20-1 with TRBJ1-1, with 7 bases matching TRBD1. The CDR3 consists of 13 residues. V gave up 1 base and J gave up 10 bases; unmatched junction bases: 9. CDR1 and CDR2 from the germline V gene are DFQATT and SNEGSKA (reference sequence). CDR3 nucleotide sequence: TGCAGTGCTAGAGGGCAGGGGGTCTCGGGAGCTTTCTTT. Amino acids: CSARGQGVSGAFF.

This clonotype was seen a few times. The V gene is TRBV29-1, the J gene TRBJ2-3, with D uncertain. V gave up 3 bases and J gave up 5 bases, with 3 bases separating them. CDR3 length: 10 amino acids. CDR1 and CDR2 from the germline V gene are SQVTM and ANQGSEA. The CDR3 bases are TGCAGCGTTGACAGAGATACGCAGTATTTT. It codes for CSVDRDTQYF.

The chain employs TRBV6-5 and TRBJ1-1; D not resolved. Trimming took 6 bases from V and 4 from J, leaving 12 bases between them. The CDR3 is 13 amino acids. Germline CDR1 reads MNHEY; CDR2 reads SVGAGI. DNA for the CDR3: TGTGCCAGCAGCGTCACCGCGGGCACTGAAGCTTTCTTT. Encoded protein: CASSVTAGTEAFF.

The gene calls are TRBV6-5 and TRBJ2-7, with TRBD1 matching 8 bases. V was clipped by 6 bases and J by 2 bases; unmatched bases: 6. Germline V gives CDR1 MNHEY, CDR2 SVGAGI. This CDR3 contains 14 residues. CDR3 amino acids: CASRRTGLAYEQYF. In DNA form, the CDR3 reads TGTGCCAGCAGGAGGACAGGGCTAGCCTACGAGCAGTACTTC.

The chain combines TRBV7-9 with TRBJ2-5, with 9 nucleotides matching TRBD1. The end of the DNA is better explained by TRBJ2-7, so the J call may be wrong. CDR3 length: 16 amino acids. From germline, CDR1 is SEHNR and CDR2 FQNEAQ (reference sequence). This CDR3 reads CASSRTITRTGAEQYF. The CDR3 DNA sequence: TGTGCCAGCAGCCGAACTATAACCCGGACAGGGGCCGAGCAGTACTTC.

The CDR3 DNA follows: TGTGCCGCGGAGCCACAGATCTCTGGAAACACCATATATTTT. Translation: CAAEPQISGNTIYF. V gene TRBV10-3 combines with J gene TRBJ1-3; D is unclear. The V gene's germline CDR1 is ENHRY and CDR2 SYGVKD. The CDR3 has 14 amino acids. The ends were cut back, 11 bases at V and 0 bases at J, with 14 bases in the middle.